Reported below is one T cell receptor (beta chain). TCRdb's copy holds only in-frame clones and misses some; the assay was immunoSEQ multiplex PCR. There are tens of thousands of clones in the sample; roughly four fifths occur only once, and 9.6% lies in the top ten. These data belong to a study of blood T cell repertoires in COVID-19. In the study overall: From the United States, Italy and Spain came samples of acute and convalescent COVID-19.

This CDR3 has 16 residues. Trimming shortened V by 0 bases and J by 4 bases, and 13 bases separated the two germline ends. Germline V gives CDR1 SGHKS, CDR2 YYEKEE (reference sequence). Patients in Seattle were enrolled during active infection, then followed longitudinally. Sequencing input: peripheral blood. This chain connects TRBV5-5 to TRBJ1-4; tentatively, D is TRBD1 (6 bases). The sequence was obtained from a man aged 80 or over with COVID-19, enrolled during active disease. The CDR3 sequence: CASSLVGAGDNEKLFF. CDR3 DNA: TGTGCCAGCAGCTTGGTAGGGGCAGGGGATAATGAAAAACTGTTTTTT.